The subject of this entry is one T cell receptor (beta chain). The sample comes from a study of blood T cell repertoires in COVID-19. Background on the study: The samples span acute and convalescent COVID-19 from the United States, Italy and Spain. PBMCs, B-cell-depleted T cells, or T cells were the source of the cDNA or gDNA that made up the material.

The CDR3 runs 18 residues. With 6 bases clipped from V and 0 bases from J, the junction kept 6 bases outside the gene matches. Per germline, CDR1 LNHDA and CDR2 SQIVND (reference sequence). Authors' data handling: Counts of nucleated cells, estimated from reference gene primer amplification, were obtained. Repertoires were generated with immunoSEQ multiplex PCR, while TCRdb's copy carries only in-frame clones and drops some. Clone size and V and J calls were adopted from that table, with D and trimming inferred from the DNA. The table has 100,000 to 150,000 clones, 70% to 90% seen once; the top ten hold approximately 1%.

Sequenced material: peripheral blood. The chain employs TRBV19 and TRBJ2-6; TRBD1 matches at 12 bases. The clonotype comes from an elderly woman with acute or convalescent COVID-19. CDR3: CASRTGQGADSGANVLTF. DNA of the CDR3: TGTGCCAGTAGGACGGGACAGGGGGCTGACTCTGGGGCCAACGTCCTGACTTTC.